The 5 T cell receptor beta chains in this list originate from one sample, sequenced in a study of T cell responses to AZD1222 COVID-19 vaccine. The repertoire was sequenced with immunoSEQ multiplex PCR; TCRdb's copy has only in-frame clones and lacks some. The sample has some 130,000 clones, roughly nine tenths seen once. The sequenced sample was peripheral blood, obtained 28 days after the second AZD1222 dose. These receptor sequences come from an adult who received the AZD1222 COVID-19 vaccine.

This clone occurred once. The CDR3 region is CATSEGRGSPLHF. Here the CDR3 DNA reads TGTGCCACCAGTGAAGGCAGGGGTTCACCCCTCCACTTT. The J gene is TRBJ1-6, the V gene TRBV24-1; a possible D gene is TRBD1 (6 bases). This CDR3 contains 13 residues. Trimming shortened V by 4 bases and J by 9 bases, and 9 bases separated the two germline ends. CDR1 KGHDR and CDR2 SFDVKD come from the germline V gene.

In its sample, this clone was seen a few times. J is TRBJ1-6 and V is TRBV6-5, with 7 positions matching TRBD1. Germline V gene lookup returns CDR1 MNHEY and CDR2 SVGAGI. The CDR3 is 13 residues long. J gave up 8 bases and V 5 bases, and 3 bases lay outside the gene matches. CDR3 protein: CASSTDRDSPLHF. The CDR3 coding sequence is TGTGCCAGCAGTACCGACAGGGATTCACCCCTCCACTTT.

This chain joins TRBV4-3 and TRBJ1-1; tentative D call: TRBD1 (6 bases). Trimming stripped 4 bases from V and 7 bases from J, with 13 bases between. The CDR3 extends over 13 amino acids. Germline V lookup: CDR1 LGHNA, CDR2 YSLEER. CDR3 region: CASSPVQGGEAFF. The CDR3 nucleotides are TGCGCCAGCAGCCCGGTACAGGGCGGTGAAGCTTTCTTT.

The chain employs TRBV30 and TRBJ2-5, with D perhaps matching TRBD1 (5 bases). Germline CDR1 reads GTSNPN; CDR2 reads SVGIG (reference sequence). The ends were cut back, 0 bases at V and 5 bases at J, with 10 bases in the middle. This CDR3 spans 13 amino acids. CDR3 in DNA: TGTGCCTGGAGTGTCCAGTCAGGGGAGACCCAGTACTTC. It yields the protein CAWSVQSGETQYF.

This clone was seen a few times. V and J are TRBV30 and TRBJ1-4; the match to TRBD1 covers 7 bases. Germline V lookup: CDR1 GTSNPN, CDR2 SVGIG (reference sequence). The CDR3 is 14 amino acids. V gave up 8 bases and J gave up 7 bases; unmatched junction bases: 13. The CDR3 coding sequence is TGTGCCGGGAATCGACAGGGTTGGCGTGAAAAACTGTTTTTT. Translating gives CAGNRQGWREKLFF. The whole variable domain, remainder taken from reference TRBV30 and TRBJ1-4, is SQTIHQWPATLVQPVGSPLSLECTVEGTSNPNLYWYRQAAGRGLQLLFYSVGIGQISSEVPQNLSASRPQDRQFILSSKKLLLSDSGFYLCAGNRQGWREKLFFGSGTQLSVL.